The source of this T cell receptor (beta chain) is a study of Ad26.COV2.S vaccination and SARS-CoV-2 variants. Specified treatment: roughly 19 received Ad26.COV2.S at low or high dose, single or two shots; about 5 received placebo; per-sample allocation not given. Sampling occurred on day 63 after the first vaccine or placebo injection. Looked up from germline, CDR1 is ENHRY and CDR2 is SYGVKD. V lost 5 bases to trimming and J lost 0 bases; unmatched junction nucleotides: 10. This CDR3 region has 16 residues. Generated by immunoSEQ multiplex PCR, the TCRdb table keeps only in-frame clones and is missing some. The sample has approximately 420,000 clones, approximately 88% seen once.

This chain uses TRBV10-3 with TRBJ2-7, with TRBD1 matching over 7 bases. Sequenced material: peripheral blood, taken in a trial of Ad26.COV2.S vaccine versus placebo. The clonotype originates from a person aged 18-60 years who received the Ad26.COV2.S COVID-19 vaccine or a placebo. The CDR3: CAISRQGLVSSYEQYF. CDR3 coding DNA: TGTGCCATCAGTAGACAGGGCCTCGTTAGCTCCTACGAGCAGTACTTC.